This T cell receptor beta chain was sequenced in a study of blood T cell repertoires in COVID-19. The V gene's germline CDR1 is SGHRS and CDR2 YFSETQ. The V and J ends lost 6 bases and 3 bases, in that order; junction bases with no gene match: 9. CDR3 length: 15 residues. In the source study's methods: For nucleated cells, counts were estimated from reference gene primer amplification. Only in-frame clones appear in the TCRdb table, and some are missing; sequencing was by immunoSEQ multiplex PCR. V and J calls and clone size follow that table, whereas D and trimming were derived from the DNA. In the table there are 88,000 or so clones, approximately 80% of which are singletons.

V and J are TRBV5-1 and TRBJ2-5; 9 bases line up with TRBD2. Sequenced material: peripheral blood. This clonotype was obtained from an elderly man with acute or convalescent COVID-19. The CDR3 DNA reads TGCGCCAGCAATAGATATGGCGGGGGGGAAGAGACCCAGTACTTC. Protein product: CASNRYGGGEETQYF.